Listed below are T cell receptor beta chains from one sample, sequenced in a study of breast tumors, draining lymph nodes, adjacent tissues. TCRdb fed the multiplex PCR reads into MiXCR, producing one record per CDR3 protein. In the table there are roughly 220,000 distinct CDR3 sequences, around 34% of which are singletons. Input material: axillary lymph node tissue. All receptors derive from a female donor with breast cancer. Some clones in this sample may be carry-over from other donors' samples. The CDR3 runs from the conserved cysteine through the conserved F or W. Fields, in order: J gene, D gene, clone size, V gene, CDR3 protein, CDR3 DNA. D genes are given only for firm matches. Part of the rows lack a size; the others show once, few, many or a class for expanded clones.

TRBJ2-3,.,many,TRBV7-9,CASSRTGTSDTQYF,TGTGCCAGCAGCAGAACTGGGACATCAGATACGCAGTATTTT
TRBJ1-2,TRBD1,.,TRBV7-2,CASSLKGALESDYGYTF,TGTGCCAGCAGCTTAAAGGGGGCGCTTGAGTCGGACTATGGCTACACCTTC
TRBJ2-1,TRBD2,.,TRBV5-5,CASSLRSAGDNEQFF,TGTGCCAGCAGCCTGCGTAGCGCGGGGGACAATGAGCAGTTCTTC
TRBJ1-2,.,many,TRBV4-3,CASSQETGNYGYTF,TGCGCCAGCAGCCAAGAAACAGGCAACTATGGCTACACCTTC
TRBJ1-2,TRBD1,many,TRBV29-1,CSVGELTGYYGYTF,TGCAGCGTTGGTGAACTGACAGGGTACTATGGCTACACCTTC
TRBJ2-2,.,many,TRBV20-1,CSVGRGTGELFF,TGCAGTGTTGGGCGGGGCACCGGGGAGCTGTTTTTT
TRBJ2-3,TRBD2,many,TRBV7-3,CASSLFGTSASSTDTQYF,TGTGCCAGCAGCTTATTCGGGACTAGCGCTTCTAGCACAGATACGCAGTATTTT
TRBJ1-1,TRBD1,.,TRBV13,CASSLRGTGFQKAFF,TGTGCCAGCAGCTTAAGAGGGACAGGCTTTCAGAAAGCTTTCTTT
TRBJ2-1,TRBD1,many,TRBV5-1,CASSLNQGAYNEQFF,TGCGCCAGCAGCTTGAACCAGGGGGCTTACAATGAGCAGTTCTTC
TRBJ1-2,TRBD1,.,TRBV29-1,CSVESMSLAGQLYGYTF,TGCAGCGTTGAATCCATGAGCCTAGCGGGACAGCTCTATGGCTACACCTTC
TRBJ1-4,.,.,TRBV20-1,CSASTRPGSYNEKLFF,TGCAGTGCTTCGACACGGCCGGGGTCCTACAATGAAAAACTGTTTTTT
TRBJ2-7,.,.,TRBV12-3/TRBV12-4,CASSFERVSEQYF,TGTGCCAGCAGTTTTGAGAGAGTATCCGAGCAGTACTTC
TRBJ2-5,.,many,TRBV11-2,CASSPRSGRQETQYF,TGTGCCAGCAGCCCAAGAAGCGGGCGACAAGAGACCCAGTACTTC
TRBJ2-1,.,many,TRBV10-3,CAIRALGVDPAKNEQFF,TGTGCCATCAGGGCCTTGGGGGTAGACCCTGCCAAAAATGAGCAGTTCTTC
TRBJ1-5,.,few,TRBV18,CASSRLQGSNQPQHF,TGTGCCAGCTCACGGCTACAGGGCTCGAATCAGCCCCAGCATTTT
TRBJ2-5,TRBD2,.,TRBV19,CASSSGLAGGETQYF,TGTGCCAGTAGTAGCGGACTAGCGGGAGGAGAGACCCAGTACTTC
TRBJ2-5,.,many,TRBV9,CASSVGQQYLQETQYF,TGTGCCAGCAGCGTAGGACAACAGTACCTTCAAGAGACCCAGTACTTC
TRBJ2-5,.,.,TRBV5-8,CASSSPRTAAETQYF,TGTGCCAGCAGCTCCCCCCGGACCGCCGCAGAGACCCAGTACTTC
TRBJ2-7,TRBD1,.,TRBV29-1,CSVRGQGNF,TGCAGCGTTCGGGGACAGGGGAACTTC
TRBJ2-3,TRBD1,many,TRBV5-1,CASSSRDRGLSSTDTQYF,TGCGCCAGCAGCTCCCGGGACAGGGGGCTTTCTAGCACAGATACGCAGTATTTT
TRBJ2-6,.,many,TRBV11-3,CASSLGEANVLTF,TGTGCCAGCAGCCTAGGTGAGGCCAACGTCCTGACTTTC
TRBJ2-1,TRBD2,many,TRBV5-1,CASSWGGGGRLDEQFF,TGCGCCAGCAGCTGGGGAGGCGGCGGGAGGTTGGATGAGCAGTTCTTC
TRBJ2-1,.,once,TRBV7-2,CASSQANNEQFF,TGTGCCAGCAGCCAAGCGAACAATGAGCAGTTCTTC
TRBJ2-1,TRBD2,many,TRBV2,CASRALGEGYNEQFF,TGTGCCAGCAGGGCCCTGGGGGAGGGCTACAATGAGCAGTTCTTC
TRBJ2-5,TRBD2,.,TRBV11-2,CASSLVGSGLAGQETQYF,TGTGCCAGCAGCTTAGTCGGGAGTGGGCTAGCGGGACAAGAGACCCAGTACTTC
TRBJ2-6,.,.,TRBV29-1,CSGGGGANVLTF,TGCAGCGGGGGTGGGGGGGCCAACGTCCTGACTTTC
TRBJ2-2,.,.,TRBV5-1,CASSLAGGASGELFF,TGCGCCAGCAGCTTGGCTGGGGGGGCAAGCGGGGAGCTGTTTTTT
TRBJ2-2,.,many,TRBV29-1,CSVEIARGGELFF,TGCAGCGTTGAAATAGCAAGGGGCGGGGAGCTGTTTTTT
TRBJ2-5,TRBD2,many,TRBV15,CATSFASGDEETQYF,TGTGCCACCAGCTTTGCTAGCGGGGATGAAGAGACCCAGTACTTC
TRBJ2-1,TRBD2,.,TRBV14,CASSHGGGDWRINEQFF,TGTGCCAGCAGCCATGGCGGGGGGGACTGGCGAATCAATGAGCAGTTCTTC
TRBJ1-4,TRBD1,.,TRBV19,CASSLTGGSYNEKLFF,TGTGCCAGTAGTTTAACAGGGGGCTCCTACAATGAAAAACTGTTTTTT
TRBJ2-1,.,many,TRBV2,CASSEEHGRYNEQFF,TGTGCCAGCAGTGAAGAGCATGGACGATACAATGAGCAGTTCTTC
TRBJ2-1,.,many,TRBV19,CASSTFTGRMGSYNEQFF,TGTGCCAGTAGTACTTTTACAGGGCGGATGGGGTCCTACAATGAGCAGTTCTTC
TRBJ2-3,TRBD2,many,TRBV7-3,CASSAMGGFTDTQYF,TGTGCCAGCAGCGCAATGGGGGGGTTCACAGATACGCAGTATTTT
TRBJ2-1,TRBD2,many,TRBV5-6,CASSLDLLSGIGEQFF,TGTGCCAGCAGCTTGGACCTCCTTAGCGGGATTGGCGAGCAGTTCTTC
TRBJ1-4,.,many,TRBV2,CASSGQGPLNEKLFF,TGTGCCAGCAGTGGCCAGGGACCTCTTAATGAAAAACTGTTTTTT
TRBJ1-6,.,.,TRBV5-1,CASSARIDNSPLHF,TGCGCCAGCAGCGCGCGTATCGATAATTCACCCCTCCACTTT
TRBJ1-5,TRBD1,many,TRBV5-4,CASSPGQGPGQPQHF,TGTGCCAGCAGCCCGGGACAGGGTCCAGGTCAGCCCCAGCATTTT
TRBJ2-2,TRBD2,many,TRBV20-1,CSAHVDSGGYGELFF,TGCAGTGCCCATGTGGATAGCGGGGGATACGGGGAGCTGTTTTTT
TRBJ2-3,.,.,TRBV19,CASSMAGSGGTHTDTQYF,TGTGCCAGTAGTATGGCGGGGTCCGGGGGCACCCACACAGATACGCAGTATTTT
TRBJ1-4,.,.,TRBV19,CASRSSGQREKLFF,TGTGCCAGTAGATCCAGCGGGCAGCGGGAAAAACTGTTTTTT
TRBJ1-2,.,many,TRBV4-1,CASSQESRLNYGYTF,TGCGCCAGCAGCCAAGAGTCACGCCTCAACTATGGCTACACCTTC
TRBJ2-5,.,few,TRBV27,CASRSYSAGETQYF,TGTGCCAGCCGATCCTATAGCGCGGGAGAGACCCAGTACTTC
TRBJ2-6,.,many,TRBV15,CATSREPLTGNGANVLTF,TGTGCCACCAGCAGAGAACCCTTGACAGGAAATGGGGCCAACGTCCTGACTTTC
TRBJ1-5,.,many,TRBV4-2,CASSQGQASNQPQHF,TGTGCCAGCAGCCAGGGGCAAGCGAGCAATCAGCCCCAGCATTTT
TRBJ1-2,.,many,TRBV7-9,CASSSSGGSPDGYTF,TGTGCCAGCAGTAGTAGTGGGGGGTCCCCCGATGGCTACACCTTC
TRBJ2-5,TRBD1,.,TRBV19,CASRGGEETQYF,TGTGCCAGTAGAGGGGGCGAAGAGACCCAGTACTTC
TRBJ2-3,TRBD2,many,TRBV14,CASSQDRLAGGPPTDTQYF,TGTGCCAGCAGCCAAGACCGACTAGCGGGGGGCCCGCCCACAGATACGCAGTATTTT
TRBJ2-2,TRBD2,many,TRBV7-7,CASSLGFTGGPSTGELFF,TGTGCTAGCAGCTTAGGATTTACGGGAGGGCCCAGCACCGGGGAGCTGTTTTTT
TRBJ1-2,TRBD1,.,TRBV6-5,CASSHAKTGSYGYTF,TGTGCCAGCAGTCACGCCAAGACAGGGTCCTATGGCTACACCTTC
TRBJ2-1,.,many,TRBV6-1,CASSEASAVSEQFF,TGTGCCAGCAGTGAAGCCTCTGCCGTGAGTGAGCAGTTCTTC
TRBJ2-1,.,many,TRBV4-1,CASSQPSYNEQFF,TGCGCCAGCAGCCAACCCTCCTACAATGAGCAGTTCTTC
TRBJ2-3,.,.,TRBV7-2,CASSPGVDEQYF,TGTGCCAGCAGCCCCGGGGTAGACGAGCAGTATTTT
TRBJ2-4,TRBD1,.,TRBV19,CASSRDRVAKNIQYF,TGTGCCAGTAGTAGGGACAGGGTGGCCAAAAACATTCAGTACTTC